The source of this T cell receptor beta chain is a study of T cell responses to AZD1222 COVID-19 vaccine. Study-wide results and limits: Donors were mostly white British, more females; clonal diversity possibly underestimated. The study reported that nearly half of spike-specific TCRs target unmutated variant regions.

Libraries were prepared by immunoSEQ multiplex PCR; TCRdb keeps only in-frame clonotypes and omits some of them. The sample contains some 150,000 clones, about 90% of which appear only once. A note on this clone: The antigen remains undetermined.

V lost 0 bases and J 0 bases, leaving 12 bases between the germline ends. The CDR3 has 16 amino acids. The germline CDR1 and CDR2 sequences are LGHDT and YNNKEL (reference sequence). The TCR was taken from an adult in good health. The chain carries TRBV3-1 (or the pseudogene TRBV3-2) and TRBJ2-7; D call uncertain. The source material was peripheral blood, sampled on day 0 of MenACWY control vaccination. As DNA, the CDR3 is TGTGCCAGCAGCCAAGATGAGGTCGGGCGCTCCTACGAGCAGTACTTC. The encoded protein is CASSQDEVGRSYEQYF.